This T cell receptor beta chain was captured in a study of T-cell memory formation after mild COVID-19. Study overall: The TCR clusters were mostly specific to one donor.

Germline V lookup: CDR1 LNHDA, CDR2 SQIVND (reference sequence). Trimming cost V 0 bases and J 7 bases, with 12 bases left between them. This CDR3 spans 14 amino acids. Whole-study findings and limits: Later expanders leaned CD4+, whereas clones that contracted between day 15 and 85 were balanced CD4/CD8. CD4+ contracting clones were mainly CM and EM; CD8+ ones, EMRA.

A few counts support this clonotype. Its antigen remains unknown. Researchers used 5'RACE with constant-segment primers to make TCR alpha and TCR beta cDNA libraries that carry sample barcodes and UMIs. A single record per CDR3 protein comes from TCRdb applying MiXCR to the 5' RACE reads. The sample records roughly 110,000 distinct CDR3 sequences, roughly an eighth being singletons. This clonotype originated in an adult woman who had mild COVID-19 (a few samples of this study predate the infection). Cell type and time point are not known. The chain has TRBV19 and TRBJ1-1; D unresolved. Sequencing used PBMCs or a T cell subset sorted from them (not recorded which). The chain's CDR3 is CASSIEAVLGEAFF. The CDR3 DNA reads as TGTGCCAGTAGTATAGAAGCGGTTTTGGGTGAAGCTTTCTTT.